A selection of T cell receptor beta chains follows, all from one sample in a study of blood T cells in healthy people across ages. TCRdb called the 5' RACE reads again in MiXCR, with one record for every CDR3 protein. The sample contains some 930,000 distinct CDR3 sequences, about 29% of which appear only once. The same sample was also studied in work on T cells of mothers and their children.

The sample comprised blood. All receptors come from a middle-aged woman in good health. The CDR3 runs from the conserved cysteine through the conserved F or W. Fields, in order: CDR3 protein, CDR3 DNA, J gene, clone size, D gene, V gene. A D gene is named only where the DNA matches it firmly. Only part of the rows carry a size: once, few, many, or a class if the clone is expanded.

CDR3aa: CVSSFWGAETQYF; CDR3nt: TGTGTCAGCAGCTTCTGGGGGGCAGAGACCCAGTACTTC; j_gene: TRBJ2-5; abundance: -; d_gene: -; v_gene: TRBV3-1
CDR3aa: CASSKNSGGSYNEQFF; CDR3nt: TGTGCCAGCAGCAAAAATAGCGGGGGCTCCTACAATGAGCAGTTCTTC; j_gene: TRBJ2-1; abundance: -; d_gene: TRBD2; v_gene: TRBV7-2
CDR3aa: CASSEAGEQFF; CDR3nt: TGTGCCAGCAGTGAAGCGGGTGAGCAGTTCTTC; j_gene: TRBJ2-1; abundance: -; d_gene: -; v_gene: TRBV6-2/TRBV6-3
CDR3aa: CASSRNHEQYF; CDR3nt: TGTGCCAGCAGTCGCAATCACGAGCAGTACTTC; j_gene: TRBJ2-7; abundance: many; d_gene: -; v_gene: TRBV12-3/TRBV12-4
CDR3aa: CASSSRLDQQETQYF; CDR3nt: TGTGCCAGCAGTTCCAGACTAGATCAACAAGAGACCCAGTACTTC; j_gene: TRBJ2-5; abundance: few; d_gene: -; v_gene: TRBV28
CDR3aa: CASSYSQGWETQYF; CDR3nt: TGTGCCAGCAGCTACTCCCAGGGTTGGGAGACCCAGTACTTC; j_gene: TRBJ2-5; abundance: -; d_gene: -; v_gene: TRBV9
CDR3aa: CASSLNLGRTRGEQFF; CDR3nt: TGTGCCAGCAGCTTAAATTTGGGGAGGACTAGGGGTGAGCAGTTCTTC; j_gene: TRBJ2-1; abundance: many; d_gene: TRBD2; v_gene: TRBV7-3
CDR3aa: CASSGSGDSYNEQFF; CDR3nt: TGTGCCAGCAGTGGCTCGGGGGACTCCTACAATGAGCAGTTCTTC; j_gene: TRBJ2-1; abundance: few; d_gene: -; v_gene: TRBV28
CDR3aa: CASDAGQGRRTQYF; CDR3nt: TGTGCCAGTGATGCGGGACAGGGAAGGAGGACGCAGTATTTT; j_gene: TRBJ2-3; abundance: -; d_gene: TRBD1; v_gene: TRBV28
CDR3aa: CASSLEDIQYF; CDR3nt: TGTGCCAGCAGCTTAGAAGACATTCAGTACTTC; j_gene: TRBJ2-4; abundance: many; d_gene: -; v_gene: TRBV7-2
CDR3aa: CASSSAGTGGTEAFF; CDR3nt: TGTGCCAGCAGCTCGGCCGGGACAGGGGGAACTGAAGCTTTCTTT; j_gene: TRBJ1-1; abundance: few; d_gene: TRBD1; v_gene: TRBV7-2
CDR3aa: CSATPIVSGTWPQHF; CDR3nt: TGCAGTGCTACCCCCATTGTCAGCGGAACGTGGCCCCAGCATTTT; j_gene: TRBJ1-5; abundance: -; d_gene: -; v_gene: TRBV20-1
CDR3aa: CAAGGGTDTQYF; CDR3nt: TGTGCCGCGGGGGGGGGCACAGATACGCAGTATTTT; j_gene: TRBJ2-3; abundance: -; d_gene: TRBD2; v_gene: TRBV7-2
CDR3aa: CAWSVGTSAYNEQFF; CDR3nt: TGTGCCTGGAGTGTGGGTACTAGCGCTTACAATGAGCAGTTCTTC; j_gene: TRBJ2-1; abundance: -; d_gene: TRBD2; v_gene: TRBV30
CDR3aa: CASSVDPTGFNGYTF; CDR3nt: TGTGCCAGCAGCGTAGACCCTACAGGGTTCAATGGCTACACCTTC; j_gene: TRBJ1-2; abundance: many; d_gene: -; v_gene: TRBV9
CDR3aa: CASGGQGLTSTDTQYF; CDR3nt: TGTGCCAGCGGGGGACAGGGACTTACTAGCACAGATACGCAGTATTTT; j_gene: TRBJ2-3; abundance: -; d_gene: TRBD1; v_gene: TRBV5-6
CDR3aa: CASSFRAGFDEQYF; CDR3nt: TGTGCCAGCAGTTTTCGGGCAGGCTTCGACGAGCAGTACTTC; j_gene: TRBJ2-7; abundance: few; d_gene: -; v_gene: TRBV12-3/TRBV12-4
CDR3aa: CASSLYHRGPYEQYF; CDR3nt: TGTGCCAGCAGTTTATATCACAGGGGGCCTTACGAGCAGTACTTC; j_gene: TRBJ2-7; abundance: many; d_gene: TRBD1; v_gene: TRBV27
CDR3aa: CASSPSGGRTVKGNTIYF; CDR3nt: TGTGCCAGCAGCCCCTCCGGGGGACGGACAGTTAAAGGAAACACCATATATTTT; j_gene: TRBJ1-3; abundance: few; d_gene: -; v_gene: TRBV7-9
CDR3aa: CASSHSGGIDTQYF; CDR3nt: TGTGCCAGCAGTCATAGCGGGGGGATAGATACGCAGTATTTT; j_gene: TRBJ2-3; abundance: -; d_gene: TRBD2; v_gene: TRBV2
CDR3aa: CATSGLVSTEAFF; CDR3nt: TGTGCCACCAGTGGTTTGGTCAGCACTGAAGCTTTCTTT; j_gene: TRBJ1-1; abundance: -; d_gene: -; v_gene: TRBV24-1
CDR3aa: CASSLGYSEQYF; CDR3nt: TGTGCCAGCAGCTTAGGCTATTCCGAGCAGTACTTC; j_gene: TRBJ2-7; abundance: many; d_gene: -; v_gene: TRBV7-2
CDR3aa: CASSYSDRSYGYTF; CDR3nt: TGTGCCAGCAGTTACTCGGACAGGAGCTATGGCTACACCTTC; j_gene: TRBJ1-2; abundance: many; d_gene: TRBD1; v_gene: TRBV6-6
CDR3aa: CASSVGTGGANIQYF; CDR3nt: TGTGCCAGCAGTGTAGGGACAGGGGGCGCAAACATTCAGTACTTC; j_gene: TRBJ2-4; abundance: many; d_gene: TRBD1; v_gene: TRBV6-1
CDR3aa: CSAPPPGLDNEQFF; CDR3nt: TGCAGTGCCCCACCCCCGGGACTTGACAATGAGCAGTTCTTC; j_gene: TRBJ2-1; abundance: few; d_gene: -; v_gene: TRBV20-1
CDR3aa: CASSLDLRGGRNEQFF; CDR3nt: TGTGCCAGCAGCTTAGATTTGCGGGGGGGCCGGAATGAGCAGTTCTTC; j_gene: TRBJ2-1; abundance: -; d_gene: TRBD2; v_gene: TRBV11-3
CDR3aa: CASSLGWGPSYEQYF; CDR3nt: TGTGCCAGCAGCTTAGGGTGGGGGCCCTCCTACGAGCAGTACTTC; j_gene: TRBJ2-7; abundance: few; d_gene: -; v_gene: TRBV11-2
CDR3aa: CASTYGQAYNSPLHF; CDR3nt: TGTGCCAGTACCTACGGACAGGCCTATAATTCACCTCTCCACTTT; j_gene: TRBJ1-6; abundance: -; d_gene: TRBD1; v_gene: TRBV19
CDR3aa: CASSLELGLYGYTF; CDR3nt: TGTGCCAGCAGCTTAGAGTTAGGGCTCTATGGCTACACCTTC; j_gene: TRBJ1-2; abundance: many; d_gene: -; v_gene: TRBV7-8
CDR3aa: CASSQVGLGGNTEAFF; CDR3nt: TGCGCCAGCAGCCAAGTCGGACTAGGGGGGAACACTGAAGCTTTCTTT; j_gene: TRBJ1-1; abundance: -; d_gene: -; v_gene: TRBV4-1
CDR3aa: CASSFLRGGNYGYTF; CDR3nt: TGCGCCAGCAGCTTCCTCCGGGGGGGGAACTATGGCTACACCTTC; j_gene: TRBJ1-2; abundance: -; d_gene: -; v_gene: TRBV5-1
CDR3aa: CASSSDSRGSYGYTF; CDR3nt: TGTGCCAGCAGCTCCGACTCAAGGGGCAGCTATGGCTACACCTTC; j_gene: TRBJ1-2; abundance: few; d_gene: -; v_gene: TRBV11-2
CDR3aa: CSAPIPTGLYGYTF; CDR3nt: TGCAGTGCCCCGATCCCGACGGGGCTCTATGGCTACACCTTC; j_gene: TRBJ1-2; abundance: many; d_gene: -; v_gene: TRBV20-1
CDR3aa: CASSYSLTSPEYF; CDR3nt: TGTGCCAGCAGTTACTCGTTGACTAGCCCAGAGTACTTC; j_gene: TRBJ2-4; abundance: -; d_gene: TRBD2; v_gene: TRBV6-6
CDR3aa: CASSSGQGNRPNEKLFF; CDR3nt: TGCGCCAGCAGCAGCGGACAGGGAAATCGGCCGAATGAAAAACTGTTTTTT; j_gene: TRBJ1-4; abundance: few; d_gene: TRBD1; v_gene: TRBV5-1
CDR3aa: CASSETVNTEAFF; CDR3nt: TGTGCCAGCAGCGAGACAGTGAACACTGAAGCTTTCTTT; j_gene: TRBJ1-1; abundance: many; d_gene: -; v_gene: TRBV7-9
CDR3aa: CASSRSGATNEKLFF; CDR3nt: TGTGCCAGCAGCCGGTCAGGGGCAACTAATGAAAAACTGTTTTTT; j_gene: TRBJ1-4; abundance: -; d_gene: -; v_gene: TRBV7-2
CDR3aa: CASSERGQDYGYTF; CDR3nt: TGTGCCAGCAGTGAGAGGGGGCAGGACTATGGCTACACCTTC; j_gene: TRBJ1-2; abundance: -; d_gene: TRBD1; v_gene: TRBV6-1
CDR3aa: CASSQRGSVYEQYF; CDR3nt: TGTGCCAGCAGCCAGAGGGGGAGCGTCTACGAGCAGTACTTC; j_gene: TRBJ2-7; abundance: -; d_gene: -; v_gene: TRBV5-4
CDR3aa: CASSPITGSSGANVLTF; CDR3nt: TGTGCCAGCAGCCCTATAACAGGGAGCTCTGGGGCCAACGTCCTGACTTTC; j_gene: TRBJ2-6; abundance: many; d_gene: -; v_gene: TRBV7-2
CDR3aa: CASSLALSVSGANVLTF; CDR3nt: TGTGCCAGCAGCTTAGCGCTTAGTGTGTCTGGGGCCAACGTCCTGACTTTC; j_gene: TRBJ2-6; abundance: -; d_gene: -; v_gene: TRBV7-2
CDR3aa: CASSFALIGTNEKLFF; CDR3nt: TGTGCCAGCAGTTTTGCGTTAATAGGGACTAATGAAAAACTGTTTTTT; j_gene: TRBJ1-4; abundance: -; d_gene: -; v_gene: TRBV28
CDR3aa: CSAREAGRLPSYTF; CDR3nt: TGCAGTGCTAGAGAGGCTGGCAGGCTTCCATCCTACACCTTC; j_gene: TRBJ1-2; abundance: many; d_gene: -; v_gene: TRBV20-1
CDR3aa: CASSEAGQQIPYEQYF; CDR3nt: TGTGCCAGCAGTGAAGCGGGACAGCAGATTCCCTACGAGCAGTACTTC; j_gene: TRBJ2-7; abundance: -; d_gene: TRBD1; v_gene: TRBV2
CDR3aa: CAGSSHPSSGTGPYEQYF; CDR3nt: TGTGCCGGCAGCTCTCACCCGTCCTCCGGGACAGGGCCCTACGAGCAGTACTTC; j_gene: TRBJ2-7; abundance: -; d_gene: TRBD1; v_gene: TRBV9
CDR3aa: CASSLDGGGEAFF; CDR3nt: TGTGCCAGCAGCTTAGATGGGGGAGGTGAAGCTTTCTTT; j_gene: TRBJ1-1; abundance: -; d_gene: -; v_gene: TRBV7-3